The sample holds a few counts of the clone carrying this T cell receptor beta chain. The antigen remains unidentified. TCRdb's copy holds only in-frame clones and misses some; the assay was immunoSEQ multiplex PCR. Here the sample spans around 33,000 clones, nearly 90% being singletons. The CDR3 contains 14 residues. The ends were cut back, 0 bases at V and 5 bases at J, with 10 bases in the middle. Germline CDR1 SGDLS, CDR2 YYNGEE. These data are taken from a study of lymphopenia after photon versus proton radiotherapy. Overall study findings and caveats: A bigger post-nadir fall in TCR diversity correlated inversely with survival time in deceased patients. After the lymphocyte nadir, photon-treated repertoires showed oligoclonal expansion, especially of CD8+ Temra cells. Survival link was tested only in deceased patients; proton benefit remains a possibility.

The chain is built from TRBV9 and TRBJ2-3, with D possibly matching TRBD2 (5 bases). The clonotype comes from a woman in her seventies with pancreatic cancer. Some clones in this sample may be carry-over from other donors' samples. The sequencing here drew on peripheral blood, taken from a patient treated with proton-based radiotherapy. The CDR3 nucleotides are TGTGCCAGCAGCGTAGGAGGGTTTGGAGATACGCAGTATTTT. It codes for CASSVGGFGDTQYF.